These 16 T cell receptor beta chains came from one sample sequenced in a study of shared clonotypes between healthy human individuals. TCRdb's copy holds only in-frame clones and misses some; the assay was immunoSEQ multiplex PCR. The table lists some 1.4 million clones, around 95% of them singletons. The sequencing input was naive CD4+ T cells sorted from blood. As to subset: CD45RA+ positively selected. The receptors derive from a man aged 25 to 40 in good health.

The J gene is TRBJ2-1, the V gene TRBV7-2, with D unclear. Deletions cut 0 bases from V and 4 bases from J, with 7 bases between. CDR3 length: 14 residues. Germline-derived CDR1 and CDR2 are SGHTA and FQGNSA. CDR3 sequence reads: CASSLAQPYNEQFF. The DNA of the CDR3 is TGTGCCAGCAGCTTAGCGCAGCCGTACAATGAGCAGTTCTTC. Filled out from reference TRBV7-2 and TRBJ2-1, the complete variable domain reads GAGVSQSPSNKVTEKGKDVELRCDPISGHTALYWYRQSLGQGLEFLIYFQGNSAPDKSGLPSDRFSAERTGGSVSTLTIQRTQQEDSAVYLCASSLAQPYNEQFFGPGTRLTVL.

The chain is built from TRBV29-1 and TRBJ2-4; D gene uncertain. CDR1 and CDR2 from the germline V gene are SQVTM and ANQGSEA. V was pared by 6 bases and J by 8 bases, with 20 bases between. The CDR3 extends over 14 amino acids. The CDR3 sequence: CSVAVGSPTDIQYF. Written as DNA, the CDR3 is TGCAGCGTGGCGGTGGGATCTCCTACGGACATTCAGTACTTC.

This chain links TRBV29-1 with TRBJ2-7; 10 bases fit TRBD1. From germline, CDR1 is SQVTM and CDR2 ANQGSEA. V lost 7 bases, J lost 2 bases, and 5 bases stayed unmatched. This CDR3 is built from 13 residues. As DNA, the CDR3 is TGCAGCGCCCACGGACAGGGGGCCTACGAGCAGTACTTC. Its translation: CSAHGQGAYEQYF.

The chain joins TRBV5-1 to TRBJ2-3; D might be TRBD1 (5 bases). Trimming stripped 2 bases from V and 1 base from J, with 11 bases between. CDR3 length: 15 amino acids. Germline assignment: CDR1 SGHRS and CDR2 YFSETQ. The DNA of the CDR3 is TGCGCCAGCAGCTTCAGGGCGATGGGCACAGATACGCAGTATTTT. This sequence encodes CASSFRAMGTDTQYF.

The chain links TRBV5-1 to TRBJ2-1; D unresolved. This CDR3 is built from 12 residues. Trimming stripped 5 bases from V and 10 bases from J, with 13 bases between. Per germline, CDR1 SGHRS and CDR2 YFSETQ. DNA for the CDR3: TGCGCCAGCAGTCGAGATTTGTCAGAGCAGTTCTTC. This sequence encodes CASSRDLSEQFF.

CDR3 nucleotide sequence: TGTGCCAGCAGCTGGGGGGGCGGACTAGCGGGATACAATGAGCAGTTCTTC. Translation gives CASSWGGGLAGYNEQFF. The gene calls are TRBV5-4 and TRBJ2-1; TRBD2 agrees at 12 bases. The germline V gene has CDR1 SGHNT and CDR2 YYREEE (reference sequence). The ends lost 3 bases at V and 4 bases at J; junction bases unmatched: 8. The CDR3 is made up of 17 amino acids.

In DNA, the CDR3 is TGTGCCAGCAGTCCTCCCCCGGGCTACCAAGAGACCCAGTACTTC. Translation gives CASSPPPGYQETQYF. This chain links TRBV27 with TRBJ2-5; D is unresolved. The germline V and J ends were trimmed by 5 bases and 0 bases, with 13 bases remaining between them. The CDR3 has 15 amino acids. The germline gives CDR1 MNHEY, CDR2 SMNVEV (reference sequence).

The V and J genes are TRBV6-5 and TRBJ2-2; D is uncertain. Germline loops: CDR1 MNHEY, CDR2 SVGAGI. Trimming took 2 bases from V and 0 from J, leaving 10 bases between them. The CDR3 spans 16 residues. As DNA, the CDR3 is TGTGCCAGCAGTTACGCTGGCTATTCGAACACCGGGGAGCTGTTTTTT. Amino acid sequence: CASSYAGYSNTGELFF.

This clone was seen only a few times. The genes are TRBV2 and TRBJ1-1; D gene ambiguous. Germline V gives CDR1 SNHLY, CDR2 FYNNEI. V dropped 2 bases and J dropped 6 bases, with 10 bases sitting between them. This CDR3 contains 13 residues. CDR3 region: CASSERGYAEAFF. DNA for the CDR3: TGTGCCAGCAGTGAACGGGGATACGCTGAAGCTTTCTTT.

Here the CDR3 reads CASSLWAGEQFF. Here the CDR3 DNA reads TGTGCCAGCAGCTTGTGGGCGGGAGAGCAGTTCTTC. The chain uses TRBV5-8 and TRBJ2-1; weak D call: TRBD2 (6 bases). Looked up from germline, CDR1 is SGHTS and CDR2 is YDEGEE. The CDR3 totals 12 residues. The V end was cut by 1 base, the J end by 10 bases, with 9 bases between.

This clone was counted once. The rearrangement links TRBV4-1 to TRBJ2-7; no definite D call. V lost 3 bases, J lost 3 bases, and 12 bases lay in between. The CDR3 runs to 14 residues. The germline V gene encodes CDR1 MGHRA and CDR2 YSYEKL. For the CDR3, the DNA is TGCGCCAGCAGCCACCAGAACAGTCTCTACGAGCAGTACTTC. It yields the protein CASSHQNSLYEQYF.

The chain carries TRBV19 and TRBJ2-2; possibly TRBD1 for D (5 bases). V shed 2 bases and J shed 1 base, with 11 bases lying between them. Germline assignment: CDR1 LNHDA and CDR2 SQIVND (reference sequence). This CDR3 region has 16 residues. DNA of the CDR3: TGTGCCAGTAGTATATATGGAGACAGGAACACCGGGGAGCTGTTTTTT. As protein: CASSIYGDRNTGELFF.

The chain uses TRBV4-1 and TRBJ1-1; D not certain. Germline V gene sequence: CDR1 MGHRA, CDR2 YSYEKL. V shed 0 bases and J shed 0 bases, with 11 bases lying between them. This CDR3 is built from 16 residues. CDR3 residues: CASSQDYSPMNTEAFF. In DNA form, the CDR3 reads TGCGCCAGCAGCCAAGATTACAGCCCAATGAACACTGAAGCTTTCTTT.

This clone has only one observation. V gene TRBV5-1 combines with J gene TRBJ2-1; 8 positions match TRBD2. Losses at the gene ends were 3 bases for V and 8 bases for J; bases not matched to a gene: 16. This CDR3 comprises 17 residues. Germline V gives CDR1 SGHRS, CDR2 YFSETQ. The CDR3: CASSWDGTRKIAYEQFF. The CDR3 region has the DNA TGCGCCAGCAGCTGGGACGGGACTAGAAAGATAGCCTATGAGCAGTTCTTC.

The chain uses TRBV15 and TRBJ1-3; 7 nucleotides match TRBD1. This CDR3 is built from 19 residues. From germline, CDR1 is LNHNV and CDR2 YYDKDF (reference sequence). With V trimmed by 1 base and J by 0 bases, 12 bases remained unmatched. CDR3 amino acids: CATSRGRYFQGDSGNTIYF. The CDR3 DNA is TGTGCCACCAGCAGAGGACGTTACTTCCAGGGGGACTCTGGAAACACCATATATTTT.

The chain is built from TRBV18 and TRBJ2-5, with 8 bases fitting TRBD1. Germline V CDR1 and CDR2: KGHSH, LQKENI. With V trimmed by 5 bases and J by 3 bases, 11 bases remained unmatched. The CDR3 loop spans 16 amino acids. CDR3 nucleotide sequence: TGTGCCAGCTCATCGCAGCCGGGACAGGATAAAGAGACCCAGTACTTC. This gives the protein CASSSQPGQDKETQYF.